One and the same sample provided the 31 T cell receptor beta chains below, sequenced in a study of T cells in Graves' hyperthyroidism and ophthalmopathy. RNA transcripts provided the source from which TCR beta CDR3 regions were amplified. Primed by the HTBI set, a first-round RT-PCR was run on the TCR CDR3. A single record per CDR3 protein comes from TCRdb applying MiXCR to the multiplex PCR reads. The table lists around 300,000 distinct CDR3 sequences, roughly 20% of them singletons. Sequencing was carried out using blood. The source is a man aged 25 to 40 with Graves' ophthalmopathy.

CDR3 loop: CASLPGPNTEAFF. In DNA form, the CDR3 reads TGTGCCAGCTTGCCGGGACCCAACACTGAAGCTTTCTTT. V usage is TRBV18 and J usage is TRBJ1-1; a possible D gene is TRBD1 (5 bases). CDR3 length: 13 residues. Germline values: CDR1 KGHSH, CDR2 LQKENI. V gave up 7 bases and J gave up 2 bases, with 11 bases separating them.

This sequence joins TRBV12-3 or TRBV12-4 and TRBJ1-1; D gene uncertain. Trimming took 3 bases from V and 4 from J, leaving 18 bases between them. This CDR3 has 16 residues. CDR3 protein: CASSFGGLEDGTEAFF. Written as DNA, the CDR3 is TGTGCCAGCAGTTTTGGAGGGCTGGAGGATGGCACTGAAGCTTTCTTT.

This clonotype was detected a few times. The chain has TRBV12-3 or TRBV12-4 and TRBJ1-5, with 9 positions matching TRBD1. CDR3 length: 14 amino acids. J gave up 6 bases and V 5 bases, and 5 bases lay outside the gene matches. The CDR3 DNA reads TGTGCCAGCAGTCTTGACAGGGGGGGTCAGCCCCAGCATTTT. As protein: CASSLDRGGQPQHF.

This clonotype was recorded a few times. The V gene is TRBV5-1, the J gene TRBJ1-3, with D perhaps matching TRBD1 (6 bases). Germline V CDR1 and CDR2: SGHRS, YFSETQ. The CDR3 runs 16 residues. The ends were cut back, 4 bases at V and 0 bases at J, with 14 bases in the middle. The CDR3: CASSGGTTDSGNTIYF. Written as DNA, the CDR3 is TGCGCCAGCAGCGGGGGGACAACTGACTCTGGAAACACCATATATTTT. The entire variable domain, with the rest obtained from reference TRBV5-1 and TRBJ1-3, is as follows: KAGVTQTPRYLIKTRGQQVTLSCSPISGHRSVSWYQQTPGQGLQFLFEYFSETQRNKGNFPGRFSGRQFSNSRSEMNVSTLELGDSALYLCASSGGTTDSGNTIYFGEGSWLTVV.

At least ten counts were recorded for this clonotype. The chain recombines TRBV2 with TRBJ1-5; possible D gene TRBD1, 5 bases. This CDR3 comprises 13 residues. The germline V and J ends were trimmed by 4 bases and 6 bases, with 10 bases remaining between them. From germline, CDR1 is SNHLY and CDR2 FYNNEI. The CDR3 nucleotides are TGTGCCAGCAGTGGGGGCGGGGTTCAGCCCCAGCATTTT. Translating it yields CASSGGGVQPQHF.

The V and J genes are TRBV12-3 or TRBV12-4 and TRBJ2-1; the match to TRBD2 covers 9 bases. This CDR3 region has 14 residues. After removal of 7 bases from V and 6 bases from J, the junction contained 7 bases not matched to a gene. CDR3 protein: CASTTSGRSNEQFF. The CDR3 coding sequence is TGTGCCAGCACCACCAGCGGGAGGTCCAATGAGCAGTTCTTC.

The table lists this clonotype with a few counts. V and J are TRBV7-3 and TRBJ2-1, with D tentatively TRBD2 (6 bases). This CDR3 comprises 16 residues. CDR1 and CDR2 from the germline V gene are SGHTA and FQGTGA. Trimming took off 4 bases at V and 3 bases at J, with 16 bases between the two ends. The CDR3 DNA follows: TGTGCCAGCAGCTCCATTAGCGGCCGGTTCTACAATGAGCAGTTCTTC. It specifies CASSSISGRFYNEQFF.

V and J are TRBV6-1 and TRBJ2-2; no clear D. CDR3 size: 13 residues. Trimming left V 5 bases short and J 3 bases short, with 7 bases between. The germline gives CDR1 MNHNS, CDR2 SASEGT. The chain's CDR3 is CASSTTYTGELFF. In nucleotides, the CDR3 is TGTGCCAGCAGTACGACATACACCGGGGAGCTGTTTTTT.

This clonotype was recorded a few times. CDR3 protein: CAWSLTRANEQFF. CDR3 DNA: TGTGCCTGGAGTTTAACTAGAGCCAATGAGCAGTTCTTC. The rearrangement joins TRBV30 to TRBJ2-1; perhaps TRBD2 as D (5 bases). The CDR3 runs to 13 residues. Trimming removed 2 bases at V and 6 bases at J, with 11 bases between. The germline gives CDR1 GTSNPN, CDR2 SVGIG (reference sequence).

In this sample, this clonotype turned up many times. The V call is TRBV5-1, the J call TRBJ2-5; D remains ambiguous. Germline assignment: CDR1 SGHRS and CDR2 YFSETQ. This CDR3 comprises 12 residues. V shed 4 bases and J shed 12 bases, with 16 bases lying between them. The CDR3 DNA reads TGCGCCAGCAGCCTGGAAGGCCGACTCGAGTACTTC. Translated: CASSLEGRLEYF.

Many counts were recorded for this clonotype. The chain carries TRBV30 and TRBJ2-7; D possibly corresponds to TRBD2 (6 bases). This CDR3 is 14 amino acids long. CDR1 GTSNPN and CDR2 SVGIG come from the germline V gene (reference sequence). Trimming removed 5 bases from V and 3 bases from J, with 17 bases in between. The DNA of the CDR3 is TGTGCCTGGGACCGGAGGGCAGCGGGCTACGAGCAGTACTTC. This sequence encodes CAWDRRAAGYEQYF.

A few counts support this clonotype. This chain uses TRBV12-3 or TRBV12-4 with TRBJ2-4, with 7 bases lining up with TRBD1. Trimming at V came to 6 bases and at J to 0 bases, leaving 17 bases not matched to a gene. This CDR3 is 19 amino acids long. In DNA, the CDR3 is TGTGCCAGCAGAGACCCCGGTCTTACAGGGGAATTAGCCAAAAACATTCAGTACTTC. Translating it yields CASRDPGLTGELAKNIQYF.

This clonotype was seen only a few times. The chain employs TRBV2 and TRBJ2-7; D might be TRBD1 or TRBD2, each matching 5 bases. Germline V gives CDR1 SNHLY, CDR2 FYNNEI. V was cut by 6 bases and J by 2 bases, with 17 bases left in between. The CDR3 runs 15 residues. The CDR3 spells CASRWGCGPTYEQYF. CDR3 bases: TGTGCCAGCAGGTGGGGGTGCGGGCCTACCTACGAGCAGTACTTC.

This clonotype was counted only a few times. The chain recombines TRBV5-1 with TRBJ2-1; D is possibly TRBD1 (6 bases). CDR3 length: 15 residues. With 0 bases removed from V and 2 bases from J, the gap between germline ends came to 9 bases. Germline values: CDR1 SGHRS, CDR2 YFSETQ. This CDR3 is CASSLDRVPYNEQFF. CDR3 nucleotides: TGCGCCAGCAGCTTGGACAGGGTGCCCTACAATGAGCAGTTCTTC. Combining the CDR3 with reference TRBV5-1 and TRBJ2-1 gives the whole variable domain KAGVTQTPRYLIKTRGQQVTLSCSPISGHRSVSWYQQTPGQGLQFLFEYFSETQRNKGNFPGRFSGRQFSNSRSEMNVSTLELGDSALYLCASSLDRVPYNEQFFGPGTRLTVL.

The chain combines TRBV28 with TRBJ2-7; D ambiguous. Per the germline V gene, CDR1 is MDHEN and CDR2 is SYDVKM. The CDR3 is 10 residues long. Trimming shortened V by 6 bases and J by 6 bases, and 6 bases separated the two germline ends. The CDR3 DNA is TGTGCCAGCAGCCCGGCCGAGCAGTACTTC. Translated: CASSPAEQYF. The variable domain in full, completed from reference TRBV28 and TRBJ2-7, reads DVKVTQSSRYLVKRTGEKVFLECVQDMDHENMFWYRQDPGLGLRLIYFSYDVKMKEKGDIPEGYSVSREKKERFSLILESASTNQTSMYLCASSPAEQYFGPGTRLTVT.

The V gene is TRBV4-1, the J gene TRBJ2-5, with 9 bases matching TRBD1. The germline V gene has CDR1 MGHRA and CDR2 YSYEKL. CDR3 length: 15 residues. After removal of 5 bases from V and 1 base from J, the junction contained 5 bases not matched to a gene. The CDR3 region is CASSGWTGAQETQYF. Written as DNA, the CDR3 is TGCGCCAGCAGCGGGTGGACAGGGGCCCAAGAGACCCAGTACTTC.

The chain links TRBV27 to TRBJ2-7; maybe TRBD2 (5 bases). Trimming removed 6 bases at V and 7 bases at J, with 10 bases between. The CDR3 covers 11 residues. Germline V gives CDR1 MNHEY, CDR2 SMNVEV (reference sequence). The CDR3 is CASRGSREQYF. DNA for the CDR3: TGTGCCAGCAGGGGGAGCCGGGAGCAGTACTTC.

V gene TRBV30 combines with J gene TRBJ1-6; TRBD1 aligns across 7 bases. CDR3 size: 14 residues. Trimming took 0 bases from V and 11 from J; bases not matched to a gene: 7. Germline CDR1 and CDR2: GTSNPN and SVGIG (reference sequence). CDR3 DNA: TGTGCCTGGAGTGTTAACAGGGGAGCAACACCCCTCCACTTT. As protein: CAWSVNRGATPLHF. Drawing the rest from reference TRBV30 and TRBJ1-6, the complete variable domain is SQTIHQWPATLVQPVGSPLSLECTVEGTSNPNLYWYRQAAGRGLQLLFYSVGIGQISSEVPQNLSASRPQDRQFILSSKKLLLSDSGFYLCAWSVNRGATPLHFGNGTRLTVT.

This clonotype came up many times. V is TRBV28 and J is TRBJ1-2; D may be TRBD1 (5 bases). CDR3 length equals 15 residues. V lost 6 bases and J lost 4, with 18 bases in between. Germline lookup yields CDR1 MDHEN and CDR2 SYDVKM. CDR3 residues: CASSHSTRAGYGYTF. Written as DNA, the CDR3 is TGTGCCAGCAGCCATTCCACCAGGGCGGGCTATGGCTACACCTTC.

This clonotype showed up just a few times. The chain carries TRBV9 and TRBJ2-6; no clear D gene. Per the germline V gene, CDR1 is SGDLS and CDR2 is YYNGEE. V gave up 0 bases and J gave up 0 bases, with 4 bases separating them. The CDR3 totals 15 residues. CDR3 bases: TGTGCCAGCAGCGTAGTTTTCTCTGGGGCCAACGTCCTGACTTTC. It specifies CASSVVFSGANVLTF.

As concerns this clonotype: Its ends do not fully match the called genes, so a read error is possible. This chain connects TRBV2 to TRBJ1-5; the match to TRBD1 covers 7 bases. CDR1 SNHLY and CDR2 FYNNEI come from the germline V gene. This CDR3 comprises 15 residues. The CDR3 spells CAGRNDRASNQPQHF. CDR3 bases: TGTGCCGGCAGAAATGACAGGGCTAGCAATCAGCCCCAGCATTTT.

This clonotype was detected only a few times. The J gene is TRBJ1-1, the V gene TRBV12-5; D not resolved. CDR1 is LGHNT and CDR2 is FRNRAP in the germline V gene. This CDR3 contains 14 residues. Deletions cut 2 bases from V and 3 bases from J, with 10 bases between. The CDR3 here is CASGLRVRDTEAFF. The CDR3 bases are TGTGCTAGTGGTTTGCGAGTGAGGGACACTGAAGCTTTCTTT.

The chain couples TRBV5-6 to TRBJ2-7, with D perhaps TRBD1 (5 bases). The CDR3 is 14 residues long. In germline, CDR1 is SGHDT, CDR2 YYEEEE. Trimming left V 0 bases short and J 4 bases short, with 11 bases between. CDR3 protein: CASSLGADRYEQYF. DNA for the CDR3: TGTGCCAGCAGCTTGGGGGCAGACAGATACGAGCAGTACTTC.

This clonotype was counted ten times or more. The chain couples TRBV11-2 to TRBJ1-5; TRBD1 is a possible D gene (5 bases). The length of the CDR3 is 15 residues. V lost 4 bases and J lost 0, with 10 bases in between. Germline CDR1 and CDR2: SGHAT and FQNNGV. The CDR3 is CASSSDSHSNQPQHF. The CDR3 DNA reads as TGTGCCAGCAGCTCCGACAGCCATAGCAATCAGCCCCAGCATTTT.

V and J are TRBV27 and TRBJ1-6, with D unresolved. There are 12 residues in the CDR3. The V gene lost 6 bases and the J gene lost 4 bases, with 4 bases spanning the gap. Germline V gene sequence: CDR1 MNHEY, CDR2 SMNVEV (reference sequence). Here the CDR3 reads CASRGYNSPLHF. The DNA of the CDR3 is TGTGCCAGCAGAGGGTATAATTCACCCCTCCACTTT.

This chain links TRBV19 with TRBJ1-5; no definite D call. The V gene lost 6 bases and the J gene lost 1 base, with 19 bases spanning the gap. Germline lookup yields CDR1 LNHDA and CDR2 SQIVND (reference sequence). The CDR3 sequence is 17 residues long. The CDR3 region is CASSLPLGWRSNQPQHF. The CDR3 coding sequence is TGTGCCAGTAGCCTCCCTCTGGGATGGAGGAGCAATCAGCCCCAGCATTTT.

This clonotype was detected only a few times. This chain joins TRBV6-1 and TRBJ1-1; weak D call: TRBD1 (5 bases). Germline V gene sequence: CDR1 MNHNS, CDR2 SASEGT. V was shortened by 10 bases and J by 0 bases, with 9 bases between the two germline ends. This CDR3 contains 12 residues. This CDR3 reads CAIGAVNTEAFF. DNA of the CDR3: TGTGCCATAGGGGCCGTGAACACTGAAGCTTTCTTT.

The chain combines TRBV4-1 with TRBJ2-2, with D unclear. CDR1 is MGHRA, CDR2 YSYEKL, per germline. The V gene lost 1 base and the J gene lost 6 bases, with 3 bases spanning the gap. CDR3 length equals 12 residues. CDR3 residues: CASSQVPGELFF. For the CDR3, the DNA is TGCGCCAGCAGCCAAGTCCCCGGGGAGCTGTTTTTT.

The rearrangement links TRBV19 to TRBJ1-1, with D tentatively TRBD1 (5 bases). V was pared by 7 bases and J by 5 bases, with 11 bases between. The CDR3 is 12 amino acids. Per the germline V gene, CDR1 is LNHDA and CDR2 is SQIVND (reference sequence). CDR3 amino acids: CASTAGGTEAFF. CDR3 in DNA: TGTGCCAGTACCGCCGGGGGGACTGAAGCTTTCTTT.

This rearrangement joins TRBV30 to TRBJ2-1; 10 positions match TRBD2. The germline CDR1 and CDR2 sequences are GTSNPN and SVGIG (reference sequence). The CDR3 consists of 14 residues. The junction had 10 bases not matched to a gene; V was cut back by 5 bases and J by 9 bases. For the CDR3, the DNA is TGTGCCTGGGGTCGGAGCGGGAGGGCCAGTGAGCAGTTCTTC. It codes for CAWGRSGRASEQFF.

The gene calls are TRBV6-1 and TRBJ1-6; D possibly corresponds to TRBD1 (6 bases). The V and J ends lost 7 bases and 8 bases respectively, with 12 bases between them. Germline assignment: CDR1 MNHNS and CDR2 SASEGT. This CDR3 has 13 amino acids. The CDR3 reads CASIEGGYSPLHF. DNA for the CDR3: TGTGCCAGCATAGAAGGGGGATATTCACCCCTCCACTTT.